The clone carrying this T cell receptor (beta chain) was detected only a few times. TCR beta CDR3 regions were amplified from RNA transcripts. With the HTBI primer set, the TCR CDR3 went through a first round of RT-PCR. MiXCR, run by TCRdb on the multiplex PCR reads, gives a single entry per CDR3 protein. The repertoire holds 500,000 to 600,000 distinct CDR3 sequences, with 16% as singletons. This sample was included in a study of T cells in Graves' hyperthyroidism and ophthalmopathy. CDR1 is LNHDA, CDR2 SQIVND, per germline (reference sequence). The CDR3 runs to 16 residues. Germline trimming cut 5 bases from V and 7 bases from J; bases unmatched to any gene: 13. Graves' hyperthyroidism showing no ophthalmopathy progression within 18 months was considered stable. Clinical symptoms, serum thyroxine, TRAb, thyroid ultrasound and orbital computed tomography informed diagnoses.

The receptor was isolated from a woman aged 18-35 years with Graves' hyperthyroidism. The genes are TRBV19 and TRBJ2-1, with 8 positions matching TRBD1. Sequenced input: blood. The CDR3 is CASSLQRQGLRNEQFF. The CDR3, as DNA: TGTGCCAGTAGTCTTCAGAGACAGGGGCTTCGTAATGAGCAGTTCTTC.